This is a list of T cell receptor beta chains from one sample in a study of neurological immune-mediated disorders. MiXCR was run by TCRdb on the 5' RACE reads, yielding one entry per CDR3 protein. The profile shows tens of thousands of distinct CDR3 sequences, around 3.4% of them singletons. The sequenced sample consisted of PBMCs. The receptors originated from a woman in her forties or fifties with multiple sclerosis. CDR3s include the opening cysteine and the closing phenylalanine or tryptophan. The D gene is left open where the match is weak. Clone size is stated in some rows and not others, as once, few, many or a class when expanded.

j_gene,v_gene,abundance,d_gene,CDR3nt,CDR3aa
TRBJ1-6,TRBV7-2,many,TRBD1,TGTGCCAGCAGAAGGACAGGGGGCGTCTATAATTCACCCCTCCACTTT,CASRRTGGVYNSPLHF
TRBJ2-7,TRBV6-6,.,.,TGTGCCAGCAGTTACTCGGACTACGAGCAGTACTTC,CASSYSDYEQYF
TRBJ2-6,TRBV6-5,many,.,TGTGCCAGCAGCCGTCGTGGTTCTGGGGCCAACGTCCTGACTTTC,CASSRRGSGANVLTF
TRBJ2-7,TRBV5-1,.,TRBD1,TGCGCCAGCAGCGCGCAGGGACACAGGGGGTTCTACGAGCAGTACTTC,CASSAQGHRGFYEQYF
TRBJ2-3,TRBV20-1,many,.,TGCAGTGTTGGCCTAAAGACTAGGGGTGGTACGCAGTATTTT,CSVGLKTRGGTQYF
TRBJ2-3,TRBV6-2/TRBV6-3,many,.,TGTGCCAGCAGTACCCTAGGGAGACCTAGCACAGATACGCAGTATTTT,CASSTLGRPSTDTQYF
TRBJ2-5,TRBV20-1,many,TRBD2,TGCAGTGCTCCACCGGGGGGGCGGGGAGAGACCCAGTACTTC,CSAPPGGRGETQYF
TRBJ2-5,TRBV7-2,many,TRBD1,TGTGCCAGCAGCACGGACAGGGAAGAGACCCAGTACTTC,CASSTDREETQYF
TRBJ1-6,TRBV7-6,many,.,TGTGCCAGCAGCAAACGGCTCCTTTGGCCCCTCCACTTT,CASSKRLLWPLHF
TRBJ1-5,TRBV27,many,TRBD1,TGTGCCAGCAGTTCAACAGGGGTTTCGAGCAATCAGCCCCAGCATTTT,CASSSTGVSSNQPQHF